This T cell receptor beta chain stems from a study of OX40 agonist ivuxolimab in advanced cancers. Study overall: Every 2 weeks, patients got intravenous ivuxolimab at one of six dose levels (0.01-10 mg/kg). Age averaged about 66 years (range about 20 to 79), and around 78% were male. General study points: Still undetermined is the antigen specificity of the expanded peripheral T cells.

CDR3 length equals 15 residues. J lost 3 bases, V lost 3 bases, and 3 bases had no gene match. CDR1 SGHVS and CDR2 FQNEAQ come from the germline V gene. Profiling relied on immunoSEQ multiplex PCR, and the TCRdb table lists in-frame clones only, not all of them. The sample lists tens of thousands of clones, roughly 81% occurring once. Notes on this clone: Its antigen is still unknown.

Anyone with autoimmune disease history or systemic immunosuppression was excluded. Sequenced here: CD4+ or CD8+ T cells sorted from blood, sampled in a trial of the OX40 agonist ivuxolimab. This TCR was recovered from an adult with an advanced solid tumor such as melanoma, head and neck, liver or kidney cancer. The chain joins TRBV7-8 to TRBJ1-1, with 11 bases lining up with TRBD1. The CDR3 sequence is CASSLAGQGDTEAFF. As DNA, the CDR3 is TGTGCCAGCAGCTTGGCGGGACAGGGGGACACTGAAGCTTTCTTT. Together with reference TRBV7-8 and TRBJ1-1, the CDR3 gives the full variable domain: GAGVSQSPRYKVAKRGQDVALRCDPISGHVSLFWYQQALGQGPEFLTYFQNEAQLDKSGLPSDRFFAERPEGSVSTLKIQRTQQEDSAVYLCASSLAGQGDTEAFFGQGTRLTVV.